This note documents a single T cell receptor beta chain sequence. The treatment here: randomized to nivolumab then ipilimumab (arm A) or the reverse (arm B). Sorted cells were live CD3+CD8+, lacking CD19 and CD56, from PBMCs. This entry belongs to a study of sequential checkpoint blockade in melanoma. Here immunoSEQ multiplex PCR was the method, and the copy in TCRdb shows in-frame clones only, minus some. Among 15,000 to 20,000 clones, roughly 72% were seen once, and the ten largest hold about 19%. J was trimmed by 0 bases and V by 2 bases; bases with no gene match: 2. CDR3 length: 14 amino acids. Germline V gene lookup returns CDR1 SGHTS and CDR2 YDEGEE.

The receptor was isolated from a human donor with melanoma. This rearrangement joins TRBV5-8 to TRBJ2-7, with TRBD1 matching over 7 bases. The material sequenced was CD8+ T cells sorted from blood (inferred from file names), taken from a patient given nivolumab and ipilimumab in sequence. The CDR3 nucleotides are TGTGCCAGCAGCTTTGGGGACAGCTCCTACGAGCAGTACTTC. Translated, it gives CASSFGDSSYEQYF.